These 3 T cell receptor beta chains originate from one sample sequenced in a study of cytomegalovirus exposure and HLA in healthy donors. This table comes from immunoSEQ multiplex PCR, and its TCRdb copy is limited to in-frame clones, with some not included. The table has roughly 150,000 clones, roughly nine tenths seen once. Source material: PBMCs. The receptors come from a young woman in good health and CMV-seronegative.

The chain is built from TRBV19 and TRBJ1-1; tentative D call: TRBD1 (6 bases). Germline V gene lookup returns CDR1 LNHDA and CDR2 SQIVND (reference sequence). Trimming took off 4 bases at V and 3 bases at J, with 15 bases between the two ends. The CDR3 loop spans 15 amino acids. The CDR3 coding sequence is TGTGCCAGTAGTACGAACAGGGTAGTTCACACTGAAGCTTTCTTT. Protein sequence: CASSTNRVVHTEAFF.

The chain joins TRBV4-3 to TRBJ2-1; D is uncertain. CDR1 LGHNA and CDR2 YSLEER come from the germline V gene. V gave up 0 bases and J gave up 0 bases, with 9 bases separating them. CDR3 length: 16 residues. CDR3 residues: CASSQDAAVSYNEQFF. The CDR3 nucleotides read TGCGCCAGCAGCCAAGATGCCGCAGTCTCCTACAATGAGCAGTTCTTC.

The CDR3 sequence: CASSLSQATLEKLFF. CDR3 DNA sequence: TGTGCCAGCAGCTTATCACAGGCCACTCTTGAAAAACTGTTTTTT. The chain is built from TRBV11-2 and TRBJ1-4, with D possibly matching TRBD1 (5 bases). CDR1 SGHAT and CDR2 FQNNGV come from the germline V gene. Trimming removed 2 bases at V and 7 bases at J, with 14 bases between. This CDR3 spans 15 amino acids.